These 8 T cell receptor beta chains were all obtained from the same sample, sequenced in a study of blood T cell repertoires in COVID-19. Some clones are missing from TCRdb's copy, which holds only in-frame ones; the method was immunoSEQ multiplex PCR. The table shows tens of thousands of clones, with nearly 80% occurring only once. The specimen sequenced was peripheral blood. These receptors were taken from a human donor in a cohort sampled during active COVID-19.

The V gene is TRBV5-1, the J gene TRBJ2-2; 9 bases agree with TRBD1. The CDR3 covers 17 residues. J lost 9 bases, V lost 5 bases, and 17 bases had no gene match. CDR1 SGHRS and CDR2 YFSETQ come from the germline V gene. CDR3 region: CASRMVDRGSLQWELFF. CDR3 nucleotides: TGCGCCAGCAGAATGGTGGACAGGGGATCACTACAATGGGAGCTGTTTTTT.

This sequence joins TRBV2 and TRBJ1-1; a possible D gene is TRBD1 (6 bases). The CDR3 totals 15 residues. The germline CDR1 and CDR2 sequences are SNHLY and FYNNEI. The V and J ends lost 7 bases and 4 bases respectively, with 19 bases between them. The CDR3 nucleotides read TGTGCCAGCAAGTCCGCAGGGGTCGTCGGCACTGAAGCTTTCTTT. It translates to CASKSAGVVGTEAFF. The variable domain in full, completed from reference TRBV2 and TRBJ1-1, reads EPEVTQTPSHQVTQMGQEVILRCVPISNHLYFYWYRQILGQKVEFLVSFYNNEISEKSEIFDDQFSVERPDGSNFTLKIRSTKLEDSAMYFCASKSAGVVGTEAFFGQGTRLTVV.

The rearrangement joins TRBV28 to TRBJ2-7, with 7 nucleotides matching TRBD1. Germline V gene data show CDR1 as MDHEN and CDR2 as SYDVKM. V shed 6 bases, J shed 4 bases, and the junction held 12 bases outside the gene matches. The CDR3 is 15 residues long. CDR3 nucleotide sequence: TGTGCCAGCAGCCCCTCCGGGACAGCTCGATACGAGCAGTACTTC. Translation gives CASSPSGTARYEQYF.

This clone was counted ten times or more. The V and J genes are TRBV12-3 or TRBV12-4 and TRBJ2-1; the D gene is possibly TRBD2 (5 bases). This CDR3 is 12 amino acids long. V shed 8 bases and J shed 6 bases, with 11 bases lying between them. The CDR3 bases are TGTGCCAGCGCAACTAGAGTCAATGAGCAGTTCTTC. It is translated as CASATRVNEQFF.

This chain links TRBV30 with TRBJ2-5, with D tentatively TRBD1 (6 bases). Germline V gene data show CDR1 as GTSNPN and CDR2 as SVGIG (reference sequence). The CDR3 is made up of 13 amino acids. V dropped 5 bases and J dropped 2 bases, with 12 bases sitting between them. CDR3 loop: CAWARGQQETQYF. The CDR3 bases are TGTGCCTGGGCTCGAGGACAGCAAGAGACCCAGTACTTC.

This sequence joins TRBV5-1 and TRBJ2-7; D gene unclear. Germline V gives CDR1 SGHRS, CDR2 YFSETQ. The CDR3 sequence is 13 residues long. With 0 bases removed from V and 7 bases from J, the gap between germline ends came to 11 bases. The CDR3 region is CASSLGVAEEQYF. The CDR3 DNA reads as TGCGCCAGCAGCTTGGGGGTGGCGGAAGAGCAGTACTTC. Drawing the rest from reference TRBV5-1 and TRBJ2-7, the complete variable domain is KAGVTQTPRYLIKTRGQQVTLSCSPISGHRSVSWYQQTPGQGLQFLFEYFSETQRNKGNFPGRFSGRQFSNSRSEMNVSTLELGDSALYLCASSLGVAEEQYFGPGTRLTVT.

The chain links TRBV7-9 to TRBJ1-4; D ambiguous. The CDR3 contains 15 residues. V was cut by 6 bases and J by 0 bases, with 11 bases left in between. CDR1 and CDR2 (germline): SEHNR, FQNEAQ (reference sequence). The CDR3, as DNA: TGTGCCAGCAGTCAGGACGGGGCAACTAATGAAAAACTGTTTTTT. Amino acid sequence: CASSQDGATNEKLFF.

This clone occurred once. V is TRBV5-1 and J is TRBJ2-5; tentative D call: TRBD1 (6 bases). The CDR3 extends over 15 amino acids. CDR1 and CDR2 (germline): SGHRS, YFSETQ. V lost 3 bases and J lost 0, with 12 bases in between. The CDR3 protein is CASSSNRVYQETQYF. Written as DNA, the CDR3 is TGCGCCAGCAGCTCGAACAGGGTGTACCAAGAGACCCAGTACTTC.